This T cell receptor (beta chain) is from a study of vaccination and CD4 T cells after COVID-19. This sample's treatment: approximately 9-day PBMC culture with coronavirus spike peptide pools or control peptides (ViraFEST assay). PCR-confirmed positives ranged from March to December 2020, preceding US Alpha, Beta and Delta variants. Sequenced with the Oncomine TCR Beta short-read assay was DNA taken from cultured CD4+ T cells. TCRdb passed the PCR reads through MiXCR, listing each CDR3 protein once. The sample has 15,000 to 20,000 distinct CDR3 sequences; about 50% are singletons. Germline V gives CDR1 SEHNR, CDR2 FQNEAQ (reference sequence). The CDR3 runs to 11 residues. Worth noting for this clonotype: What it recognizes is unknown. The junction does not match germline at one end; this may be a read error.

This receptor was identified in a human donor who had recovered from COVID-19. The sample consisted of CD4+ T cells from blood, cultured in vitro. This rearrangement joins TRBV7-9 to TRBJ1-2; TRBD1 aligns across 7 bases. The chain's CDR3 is CASSVTDRTSF. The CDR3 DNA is TGTGCCAGCAGCGTTACGGACAGGACATCCTTC.